In this sample, the clone carrying this T cell receptor beta chain turned up a few times. The sample belongs to a study of cytomegalovirus exposure and HLA in healthy donors. Amplification used 60 Vbeta primers and 13 Jbeta primers. Libraries were prepared by immunoSEQ multiplex PCR; TCRdb keeps only in-frame clonotypes and omits some of them. The table shows some 140,000 clones, with roughly 80% occurring only once. CDR1 is SGHNT, CDR2 YENEEA, per germline. V lost 3 bases, J lost 2 bases, and 10 bases lay in between. This CDR3 has 14 residues. The specimen was PBMCs. The V call is TRBV11-3, the J call TRBJ2-5, with D perhaps matching TRBD2 (6 bases). The sequence derives from a man aged 35 to 55 in good health and CMV-seronegative. CDR3 DNA sequence: TGTGCCAGCAGCTTGCCTAGCGCTCAAGAGACCCAGTACTTC. It specifies CASSLPSAQETQYF. The complete variable domain, with remaining parts taken from reference TRBV11-3 and TRBJ2-5, reads EAGVVQSPRYKIIEKKQPVAFWCNPISGHNTLYWYLQNLGQGPELLIRYENEEAVDDSQLPKDRFSAERLKGVDSTLKIQPAELGDSAVYLCASSLPSAQETQYFGPGTRLLVL.